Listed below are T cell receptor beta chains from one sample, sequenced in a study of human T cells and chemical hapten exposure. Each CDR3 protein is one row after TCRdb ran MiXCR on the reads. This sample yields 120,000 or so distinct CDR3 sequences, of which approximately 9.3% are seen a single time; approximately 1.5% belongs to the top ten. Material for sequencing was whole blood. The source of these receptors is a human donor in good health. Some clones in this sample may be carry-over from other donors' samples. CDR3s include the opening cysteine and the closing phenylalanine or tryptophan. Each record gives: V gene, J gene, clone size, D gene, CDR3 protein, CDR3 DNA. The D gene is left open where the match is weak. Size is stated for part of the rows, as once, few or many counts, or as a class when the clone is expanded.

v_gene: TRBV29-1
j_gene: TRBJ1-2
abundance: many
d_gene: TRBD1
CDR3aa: CSVADRVNYGYTF
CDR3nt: TGCAGCGTCGCTGACAGGGTTAACTATGGCTACACCTTC

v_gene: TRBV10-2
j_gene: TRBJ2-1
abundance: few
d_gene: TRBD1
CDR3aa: CASSTTGGSMNEQFF
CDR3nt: TGCGCCAGCAGCACCACAGGGGGCAGTATGAATGAGCAGTTCTTC

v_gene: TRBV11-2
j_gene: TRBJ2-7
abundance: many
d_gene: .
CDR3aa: CASSVGLAYEQYF
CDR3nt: TGTGCCAGCAGCGTGGGACTCGCCTACGAGCAGTACTTC

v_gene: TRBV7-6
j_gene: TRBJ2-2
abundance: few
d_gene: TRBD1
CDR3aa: CASSLGGTGGTGELFF
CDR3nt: TGTGCCAGCAGCTTGGGTGGAACAGGGGGCACCGGGGAGCTGTTTTTT

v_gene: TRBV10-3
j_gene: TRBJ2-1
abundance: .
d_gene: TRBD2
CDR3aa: CAIWGTSGSSYNEQFF
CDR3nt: TGTGCCATCTGGGGGACTAGCGGGTCATCCTACAATGAGCAGTTCTTC

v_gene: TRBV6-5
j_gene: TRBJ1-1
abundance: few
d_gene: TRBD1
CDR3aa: CASSEGGGLGTEAFF
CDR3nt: TGTGCCAGCAGTGAAGGAGGGGGCTTGGGCACTGAAGCTTTCTTT

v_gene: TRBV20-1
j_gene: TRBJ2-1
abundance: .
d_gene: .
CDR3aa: CSARSGIDNEQFF
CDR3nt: TGCAGTGCTAGAAGTGGGATCGACAATGAGCAGTTCTTC

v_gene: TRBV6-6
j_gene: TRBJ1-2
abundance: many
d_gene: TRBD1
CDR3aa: CASSRRDRGSYYGYTF
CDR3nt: TGTGCCAGCAGCCGCCGGGACAGGGGGTCGTACTATGGCTACACCTTC

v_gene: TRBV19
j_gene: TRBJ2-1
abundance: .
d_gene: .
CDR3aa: CASSMDLEQFF
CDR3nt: TGTGCCAGTAGTATGGACCTGGAGCAGTTCTTC

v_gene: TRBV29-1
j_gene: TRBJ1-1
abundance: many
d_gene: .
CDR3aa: CSVRGAEAFF
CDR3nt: TGCAGCGTTCGGGGGGCTGAAGCTTTCTTT

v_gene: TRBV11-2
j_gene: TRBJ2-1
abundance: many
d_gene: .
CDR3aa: CASRFSADEQFF
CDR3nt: TGTGCCAGCAGGTTTAGCGCCGATGAGCAGTTCTTC

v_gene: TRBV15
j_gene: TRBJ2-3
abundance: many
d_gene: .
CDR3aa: CATSRDLGPDTQYF
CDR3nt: TGTGCCACCAGCAGAGATTTGGGGCCAGATACGCAGTATTTT

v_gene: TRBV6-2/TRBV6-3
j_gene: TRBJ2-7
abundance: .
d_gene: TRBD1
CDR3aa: CASEKPTGFYEQYF
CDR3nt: TGTGCCAGCGAGAAACCGACAGGGTTCTACGAGCAGTACTTC

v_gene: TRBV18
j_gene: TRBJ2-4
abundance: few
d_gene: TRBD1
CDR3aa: CASSPVPTGVKNIQYF
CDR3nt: TGTGCCAGCTCACCAGTCCCGACAGGGGTCAAAAACATTCAGTACTTC

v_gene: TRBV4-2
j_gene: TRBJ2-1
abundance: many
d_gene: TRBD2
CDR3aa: CASSQDRLAGNEQFF
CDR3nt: TGTGCCAGCAGCCAAGATCGACTAGCAGGCAATGAGCAGTTCTTC

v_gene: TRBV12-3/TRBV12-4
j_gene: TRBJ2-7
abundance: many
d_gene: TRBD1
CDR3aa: CASSFRDRGVPPYEQYF
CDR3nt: TGTGCCAGCAGTTTCCGGGACAGGGGAGTCCCCCCCTACGAGCAGTACTTC

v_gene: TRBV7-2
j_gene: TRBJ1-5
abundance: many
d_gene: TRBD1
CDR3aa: CASSLDGTENQPQHF
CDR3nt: TGTGCCAGCAGCTTAGATGGGACAGAGAATCAGCCCCAGCATTTT

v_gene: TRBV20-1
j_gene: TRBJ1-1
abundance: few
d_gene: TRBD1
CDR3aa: CSKDRPNTEAFF
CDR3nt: TGCAGTAAGGACAGGCCGAACACTGAAGCTTTCTTT

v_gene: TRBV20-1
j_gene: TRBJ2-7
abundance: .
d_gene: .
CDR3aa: CSARTDLTYEQYF
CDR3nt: TGCAGTGCTAGGACGGACCTGACTTACGAGCAGTACTTC

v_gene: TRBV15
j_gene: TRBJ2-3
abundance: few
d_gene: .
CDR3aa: CATSYTGTTADTQYF
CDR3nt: TGTGCCACCAGCTACACGGGCACCACCGCAGATACGCAGTATTTT

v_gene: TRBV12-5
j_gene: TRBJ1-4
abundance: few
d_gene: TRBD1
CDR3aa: CASGQRTGANEKLFF
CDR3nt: TGTGCTAGTGGTCAACGGACAGGGGCTAATGAAAAACTGTTTTTT